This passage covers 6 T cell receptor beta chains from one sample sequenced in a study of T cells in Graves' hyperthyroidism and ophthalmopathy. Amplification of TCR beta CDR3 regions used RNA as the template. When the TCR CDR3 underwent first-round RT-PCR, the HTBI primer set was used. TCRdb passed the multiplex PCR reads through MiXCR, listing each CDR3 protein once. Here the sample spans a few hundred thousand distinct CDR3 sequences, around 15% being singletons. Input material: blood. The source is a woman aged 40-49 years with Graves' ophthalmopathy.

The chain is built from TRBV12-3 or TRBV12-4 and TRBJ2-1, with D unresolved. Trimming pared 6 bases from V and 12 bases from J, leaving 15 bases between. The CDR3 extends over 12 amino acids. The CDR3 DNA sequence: TGTGCCAGCAGCCTCGTTACTCTGGGGCAGTTCTTC. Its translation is CASSLVTLGQFF.

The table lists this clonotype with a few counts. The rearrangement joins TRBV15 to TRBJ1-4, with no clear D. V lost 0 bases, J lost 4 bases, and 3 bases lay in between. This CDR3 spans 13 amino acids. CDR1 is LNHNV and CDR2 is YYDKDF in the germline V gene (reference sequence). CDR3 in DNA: TGTGCCACCAGCAGAGACAATAATGAAAAACTGTTTTTT. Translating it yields CATSRDNNEKLFF.

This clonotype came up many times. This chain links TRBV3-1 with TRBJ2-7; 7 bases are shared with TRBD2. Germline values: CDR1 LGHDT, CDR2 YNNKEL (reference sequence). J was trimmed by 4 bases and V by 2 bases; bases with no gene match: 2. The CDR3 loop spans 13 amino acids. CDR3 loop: CASSQLSGYEQYF. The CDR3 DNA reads TGTGCCAGCAGCCAACTTAGCGGGTACGAGCAGTACTTC.

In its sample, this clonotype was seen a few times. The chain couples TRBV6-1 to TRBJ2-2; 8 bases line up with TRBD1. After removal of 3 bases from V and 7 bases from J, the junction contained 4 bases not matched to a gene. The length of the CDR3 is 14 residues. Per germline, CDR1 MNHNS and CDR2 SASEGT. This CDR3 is CASSDQGAGGELFF. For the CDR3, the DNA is TGTGCCAGCAGTGACCAGGGGGCAGGCGGGGAGCTGTTTTTT.

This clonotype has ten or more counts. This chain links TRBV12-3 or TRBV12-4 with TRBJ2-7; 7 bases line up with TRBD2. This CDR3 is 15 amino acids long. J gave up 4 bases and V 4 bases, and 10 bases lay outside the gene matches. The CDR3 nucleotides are TGTGCCAGCAGTTCACCGGGACTAAGAGGATACGAGCAGTACTTC. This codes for CASSSPGLRGYEQYF.

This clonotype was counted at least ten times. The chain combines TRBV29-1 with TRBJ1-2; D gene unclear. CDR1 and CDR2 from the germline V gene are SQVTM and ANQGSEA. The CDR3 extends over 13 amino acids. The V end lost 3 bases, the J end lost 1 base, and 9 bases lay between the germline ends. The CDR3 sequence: CSVDGSLNYGYTF. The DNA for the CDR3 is TGCAGCGTTGACGGGAGCCTTAACTATGGCTACACCTTC.